This TCR beta chain was documented in a study of sequential checkpoint blockade in melanoma. Described treatment: randomized to nivolumab then ipilimumab (arm A) or the reverse (arm B). Clones were read by immunoSEQ multiplex PCR, and TCRdb kept only the in-frame ones, dropping some. The data contain some 20,000 clones, 82% of them singletons. This TCR was recovered from a human donor with melanoma. Sequences were derived from CD8+ T cells sorted from blood (inferred from file names), sampled from a patient given nivolumab and ipilimumab in sequence.

The CDR3 protein is CASSPKDRGMNTEAFF. The CDR3 DNA sequence: TGTGCCAGCAGCCCTAAGGACAGGGGGATGAACACTGAAGCTTTCTTT. The J gene is TRBJ1-1, the V gene TRBV13, with TRBD1 matching over 10 bases. Per germline, CDR1 PRHDT and CDR2 FYEKMQ (reference sequence). J lost 0 bases, V lost 5 bases, and 6 bases had no gene match. The CDR3 loop spans 16 amino acids.